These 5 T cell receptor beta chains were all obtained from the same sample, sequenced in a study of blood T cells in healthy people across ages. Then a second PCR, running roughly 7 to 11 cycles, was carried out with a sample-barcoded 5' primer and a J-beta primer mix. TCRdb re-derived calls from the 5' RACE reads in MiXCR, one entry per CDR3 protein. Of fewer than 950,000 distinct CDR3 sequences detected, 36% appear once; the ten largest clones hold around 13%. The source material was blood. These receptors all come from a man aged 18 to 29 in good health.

The CDR3 bases are TGCGCCAGCAGCCAAGATGCGGCGCCCAATACGCAGTATTTT. Amino acid sequence: CASSQDAAPNTQYF. V and J are TRBV4-3 and TRBJ2-3; D unresolved. In germline, CDR1 is LGHNA, CDR2 YSLEER. This CDR3 has 14 residues. With 0 bases removed from V and 7 bases from J, the gap between germline ends came to 11 bases.

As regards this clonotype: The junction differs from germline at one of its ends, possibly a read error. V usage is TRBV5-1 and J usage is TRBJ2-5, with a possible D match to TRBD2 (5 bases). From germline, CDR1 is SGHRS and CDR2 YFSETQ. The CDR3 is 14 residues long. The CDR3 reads CASSFTGNQGTQYF. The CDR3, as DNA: TGCGCCAGCAGCTTCACCGGGAACCAAGGGACCCAGTACTTC.

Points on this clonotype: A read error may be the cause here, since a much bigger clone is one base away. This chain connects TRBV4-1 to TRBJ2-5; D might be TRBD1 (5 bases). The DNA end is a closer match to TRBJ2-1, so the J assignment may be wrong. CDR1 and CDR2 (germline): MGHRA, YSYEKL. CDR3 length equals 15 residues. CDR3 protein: CASSQDDSTQETQFF. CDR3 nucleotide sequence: TGCGCCAGCAGCCAAGATGACAGCACCCAAGAGACCCAGTTCTTC.

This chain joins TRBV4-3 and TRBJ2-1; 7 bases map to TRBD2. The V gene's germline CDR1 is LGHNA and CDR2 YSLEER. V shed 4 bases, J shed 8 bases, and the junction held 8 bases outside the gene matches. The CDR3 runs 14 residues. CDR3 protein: CASSPSWGGYEQFF. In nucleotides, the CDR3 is TGCGCCAGCAGCCCTTCGTGGGGGGGTTATGAGCAGTTCTTC.

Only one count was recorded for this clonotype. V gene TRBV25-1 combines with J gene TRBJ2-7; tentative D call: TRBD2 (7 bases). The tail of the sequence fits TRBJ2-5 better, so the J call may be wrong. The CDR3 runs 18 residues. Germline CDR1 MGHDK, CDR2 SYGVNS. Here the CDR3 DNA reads TGTGCCAGCAGTGGAGGAAGGGGGGGGATCCCCTACGGGGAGACCCAGTACTTC. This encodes CASSGGRGGIPYGETQYF.